The rows below give T cell receptor beta chains drawn from one sample of a study of regulatory T cells in long-lasting Graves disease. Via MiXCR, TCRdb re-called the multiplex PCR reads, giving one row per CDR3 protein. The table includes roughly 380,000 distinct CDR3 sequences, about 16% detected once. The sample consisted of peripheral blood mononuclear cells (PBMCs), taken at new diagnosis, from a patient treated with antithyroid drugs. These receptors all stem from a female donor with Graves disease. The CDR3 runs from the conserved cysteine through the conserved F or W. A D gene is named only where the DNA matches it firmly. Clone size is shown for a subset of rows, as once, few, many or a class of expanded clone.

abundance	v_gene	d_gene	j_gene	CDR3nt	CDR3aa
NA	TRBV20-1	TRBD1	TRBJ2-5	TGCAGTGCTCCGACAGGGCTAGGGGAGACCCAGTACTTC	CSAPTGLGETQYF
many	TRBV7-8	TRBD2	TRBJ2-5	TGTGCCAGCAGGGCGGCAGGACTAGCGGGAGGGCCCTCTTGGGAGACCCAGTACTTC	CASRAAGLAGGPSWETQYF
many	TRBV11-2	TRBD2	TRBJ2-2	TGTGCCAGCGGGAGGGATTCCGGGGAGCTGTTTTTT	CASGRDSGELFF
many	TRBV7-3	NA	TRBJ2-6	TGTGCCAGCAGCTTATGGGGGGCATTCTCTGGGGCCAACGTCCTGACTTTC	CASSLWGAFSGANVLTF
many	TRBV24-1	TRBD1	TRBJ2-1	TGTGCCACCAGTGGGTCGGGACAGAGATTCTACAATGAGCAGTTCTTC	CATSGSGQRFYNEQFF
NA	TRBV12-3/TRBV12-4	NA	TRBJ2-5	TGTGCCAGCAGTCCTGCTCGCGGGACTGGAGAGACCCAGTACTTC	CASSPARGTGETQYF
many	TRBV6-5	TRBD1	TRBJ1-5	TGTGCCAGCAGTTGGGACAGGGGAGGAAATCAGCCCCAGCATTTT	CASSWDRGGNQPQHF
many	TRBV7-3	NA	TRBJ2-5	TGTGCCAGCAGCCCCGGACGCGAAGGGGGAACGTACCAAGAGACCCAGTACTTC	CASSPGREGGTYQETQYF
NA	TRBV5-4	NA	TRBJ1-1	TGTGCCAGCAGAGGATTGGTGGACACTGAAGCTTTCTTT	CASRGLVDTEAFF
NA	TRBV6-2/TRBV6-3	NA	TRBJ2-2	TGTGCCAGCAGTTCGGGGAGAGGTGGGGAGCTGTTTTTT	CASSSGRGGELFF
many	TRBV18	TRBD1	TRBJ2-3	TGTGCCAGCTCACCGACAGGGGGTAGCACAGATACGCAGTATTTT	CASSPTGGSTDTQYF
once	TRBV20-1	TRBD2	TRBJ2-1	TGCAGTGCCACCCCCCTAGCGGGAGTCAATGAGCAGTTCTTC	CSATPLAGVNEQFF
many	TRBV28	TRBD1	TRBJ2-2	TGTGCCAGCAGTCAGGGAGGGACAGGGGTCGGGGAGCTGTTTTTT	CASSQGGTGVGELFF
NA	TRBV30	TRBD1	TRBJ2-2	TGTGCCTGGAGGCTCCCGAGACAGGGGACCGGGGAGCTGTTTTTT	CAWRLPRQGTGELFF
many	TRBV6-5	NA	TRBJ1-2	TGTGCCAGCAGTTACTCGAAGGACTCACGACGGGGCTACACCTTC	CASSYSKDSRRGYTF
many	TRBV28	TRBD2	TRBJ2-1	TGTGCCAGCCTAAACTTAAGCGGGAGAGGGGTCAATGAGCAGTTCTTC	CASLNLSGRGVNEQFF
NA	TRBV5-5	TRBD1	TRBJ1-2	TGTGCCAGCAGCGGGGACCTCGGACAGGGGGATCTCTATGGCTACACCTTC	CASSGDLGQGDLYGYTF
NA	TRBV5-8	NA	TRBJ2-2	TGCGCCAGCAGCTTCCAGTGGGGGGAAACCGGGGAGCTGTTTTTT	CASSFQWGETGELFF
many	TRBV7-8	TRBD2	TRBJ2-6	TGTGCCAGCAGGGGGACTAGCGGGGCTGGGGCCAACGTCCTGACTTTC	CASRGTSGAGANVLTF
many	TRBV12-3/TRBV12-4	NA	TRBJ1-1	TGTGCCAGCAGTTTAGTAGTTCGCTTAGTGAACACTGAAGCTTTCTTT	CASSLVVRLVNTEAFF
many	TRBV7-9	NA	TRBJ2-7	TGTGCCAGCAGCTTATACAGGGCCCCCTCCTACGAGCAGTACTTC	CASSLYRAPSYEQYF
many	TRBV12-3/TRBV12-4	NA	TRBJ2-1	TGTGCCAGCGGCCCGAAATGGGGGGAATACGGAATACTGAAGCAGTTCTTC	CASGPKWGEYGILKQFF
many	TRBV2	TRBD1	TRBJ1-2	TGTGCCAGCAGTGGATTCCAGGGGGCCGAGGGCTACACCTTC	CASSGFQGAEGYTF
many	TRBV11-2	NA	TRBJ1-2	TGTGCCAGCAGCTTAGTCCGGGGCTATGGCTACACCTTC	CASSLVRGYGYTF
many	TRBV7-2	TRBD2	TRBJ2-1	TGTGCCAGCAGCGCGGGGGTGAATGAGCAGTTCTTC	CASSAGVNEQFF
NA	TRBV7-2	NA	TRBJ2-3	TGTGCCAGTAGCTTAGTTGGAGTGGGCGCCGCGCAGTATTTT	CASSLVGVGAAQYF
many	TRBV7-2	TRBD2	TRBJ2-7	TGTGCCAGCAGCTTAGCGATGTTCATAGCGGGAGCGGTAACCTACGAGCAGTACTTC	CASSLAMFIAGAVTYEQYF
few	TRBV25-1	TRBD1	TRBJ1-2	TGTGCCAGCAGTGGGGACAGGGCCTTCCTTCTCTCTGGCTACACCTTC	CASSGDRAFLLSGYTF
many	TRBV6-1	TRBD2	TRBJ2-3	TGTGCCAGCAGTGGGACTAGCGGGAGCTCAGATACGCAGTATTTT	CASSGTSGSSDTQYF
many	TRBV10-3	TRBD1	TRBJ1-2	TGTGCCATCAGGACCGGGACAGGGCCCTATGGCTACACCTTC	CAIRTGTGPYGYTF
many	TRBV20-1	TRBD2	TRBJ2-5	TGCAGTGCAAGGACTAGTAGAGAGACCCAGTACTTC	CSARTSRETQYF
few	TRBV13	TRBD2	TRBJ2-5	TGTGCCAGCAGCTTTAAAACTAGCGGGAGGGATGGAGAGACCCAGTACTTC	CASSFKTSGRDGETQYF
NA	TRBV7-2	TRBD1	TRBJ2-3	TGTGCCAGCAGCCAGCAGGGGGCGCGTGGCACAGATACGCAGTATTTT	CASSQQGARGTDTQYF
NA	TRBV6-2/TRBV6-3	TRBD2	TRBJ2-1	TGTGCCAGCAGTGCCCGACTAGCGGGAGTCAATGAGCAGTTCTTC	CASSARLAGVNEQFF